The subject of this entry is one T cell receptor beta chain. The record originates from a study of cytomegalovirus exposure and HLA in healthy donors. The ends lost 5 bases at V and 5 bases at J; junction bases unmatched: 10. The germline V gene encodes CDR1 SGHVS and CDR2 FNYEAQ. The CDR3 has 15 residues. In the PCR, 60 Vbeta and 13 Jbeta primers were used. Clones were sequenced by immunoSEQ multiplex PCR, and TCRdb holds only the in-frame ones, with some missing. The sample has about 59,000 clones; about four fifths are singletons. The sequence was collected from a man aged 35-49 years in good health and CMV-seronegative. The specimen was PBMCs. This chain connects TRBV7-6 to TRBJ1-1; 8 bases are shared with TRBD1. The CDR3 protein is CASSPPTGVGTEAFF. The CDR3 region has the DNA TGTGCCAGCAGCCCGCCGACAGGGGTGGGAACTGAAGCTTTCTTT.